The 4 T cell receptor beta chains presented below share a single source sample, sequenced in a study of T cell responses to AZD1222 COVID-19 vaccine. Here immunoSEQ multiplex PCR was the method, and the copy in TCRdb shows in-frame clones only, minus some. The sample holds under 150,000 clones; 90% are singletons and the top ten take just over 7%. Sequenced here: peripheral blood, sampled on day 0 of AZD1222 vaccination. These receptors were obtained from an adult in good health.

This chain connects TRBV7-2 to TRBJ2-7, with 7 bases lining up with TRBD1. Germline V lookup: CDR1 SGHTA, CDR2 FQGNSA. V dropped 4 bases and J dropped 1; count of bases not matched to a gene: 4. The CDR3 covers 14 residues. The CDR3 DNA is TGTGCCAGCAGCTATCGACAGGGTTCCTACGAGCAGTACTTC. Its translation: CASSYRQGSYEQYF. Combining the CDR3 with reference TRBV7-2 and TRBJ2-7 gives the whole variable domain GAGVSQSPSNKVTEKGKDVELRCDPISGHTALYWYRQSLGQGLEFLIYFQGNSAPDKSGLPSDRFSAERTGGSVSTLTIQRTQQEDSAVYLCASSYRQGSYEQYFGPGTRLTVT.

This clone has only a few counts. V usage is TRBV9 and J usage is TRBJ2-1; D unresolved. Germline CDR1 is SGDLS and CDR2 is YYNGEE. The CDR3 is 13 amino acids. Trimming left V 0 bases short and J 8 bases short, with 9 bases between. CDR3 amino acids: CASSVDHRHEQFF. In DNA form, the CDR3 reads TGTGCCAGCAGCGTAGACCACCGACATGAGCAGTTCTTC.

The CDR3 is CASSQTGLGGYGEQFF. CDR3 nucleotide sequence: TGCGCCAGCAGCCAGACAGGGCTCGGGGGTTATGGTGAGCAGTTCTTC. J is TRBJ2-1 and V is TRBV5-1; D is possibly TRBD1 (7 bases). The germline gives CDR1 SGHRS, CDR2 YFSETQ. V dropped 4 bases and J dropped 9 bases, with 23 bases sitting between them. The CDR3 covers 16 residues.

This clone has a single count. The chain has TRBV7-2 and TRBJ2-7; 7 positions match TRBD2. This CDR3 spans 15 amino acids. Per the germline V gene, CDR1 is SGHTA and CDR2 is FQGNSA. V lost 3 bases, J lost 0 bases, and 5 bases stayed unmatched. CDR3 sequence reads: CASSFWTGGSYEQYF. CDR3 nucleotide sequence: TGTGCCAGCAGCTTTTGGACGGGAGGCTCCTACGAGCAGTACTTC.